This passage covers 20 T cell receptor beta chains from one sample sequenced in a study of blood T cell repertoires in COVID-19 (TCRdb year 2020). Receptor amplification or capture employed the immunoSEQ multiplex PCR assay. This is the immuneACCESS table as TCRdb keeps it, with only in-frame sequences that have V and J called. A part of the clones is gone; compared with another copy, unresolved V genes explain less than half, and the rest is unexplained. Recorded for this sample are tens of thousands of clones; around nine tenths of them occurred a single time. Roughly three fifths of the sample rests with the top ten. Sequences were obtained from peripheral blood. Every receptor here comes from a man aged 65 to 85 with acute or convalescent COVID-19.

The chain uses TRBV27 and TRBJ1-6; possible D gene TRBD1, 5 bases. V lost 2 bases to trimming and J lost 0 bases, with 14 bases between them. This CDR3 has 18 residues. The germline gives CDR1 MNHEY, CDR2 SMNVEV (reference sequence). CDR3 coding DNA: TGTGCCAGCAGTTTAAACCGCCAGGGCCTCTCCTATAATTCACCCCTCCACTTT. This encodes CASSLNRQGLSYNSPLHF.

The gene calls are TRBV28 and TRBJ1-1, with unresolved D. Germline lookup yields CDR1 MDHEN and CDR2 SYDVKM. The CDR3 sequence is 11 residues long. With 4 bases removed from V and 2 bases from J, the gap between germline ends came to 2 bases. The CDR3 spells CASSSNTEAFF. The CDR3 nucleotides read TGTGCCAGCAGTTCTAACACTGAAGCTTTCTTT.

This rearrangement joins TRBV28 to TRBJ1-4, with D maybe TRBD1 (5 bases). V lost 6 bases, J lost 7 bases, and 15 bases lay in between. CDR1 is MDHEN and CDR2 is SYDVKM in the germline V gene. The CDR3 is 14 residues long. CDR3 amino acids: CASSPAGWAEKLFF. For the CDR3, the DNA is TGTGCCAGCAGCCCGGCAGGGTGGGCTGAAAAACTGTTTTTT.

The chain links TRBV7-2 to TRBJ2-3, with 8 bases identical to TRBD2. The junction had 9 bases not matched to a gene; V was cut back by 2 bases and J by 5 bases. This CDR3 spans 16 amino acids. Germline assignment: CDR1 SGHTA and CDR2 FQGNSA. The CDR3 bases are TGTGCCAGCAGCTTACGGGGGGGCAGAAGCGGAGATACGCAGTATTTT. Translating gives CASSLRGGRSGDTQYF. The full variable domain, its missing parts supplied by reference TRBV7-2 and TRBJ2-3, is GAGVSQSPSNKVTEKGKDVELRCDPISGHTALYWYRQSLGQGLEFLIYFQGNSAPDKSGLPSDRFSAERTGGSVSTLTIQRTQQEDSAVYLCASSLRGGRSGDTQYFGPGTRLTVL.

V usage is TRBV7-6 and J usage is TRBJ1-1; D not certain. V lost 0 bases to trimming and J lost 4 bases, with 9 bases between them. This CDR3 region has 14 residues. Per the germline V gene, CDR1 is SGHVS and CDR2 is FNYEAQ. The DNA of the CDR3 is TGTGCCAGCAGCTTAGCGAACACGGGCACTGAAGCTTTCTTT. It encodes CASSLANTGTEAFF.

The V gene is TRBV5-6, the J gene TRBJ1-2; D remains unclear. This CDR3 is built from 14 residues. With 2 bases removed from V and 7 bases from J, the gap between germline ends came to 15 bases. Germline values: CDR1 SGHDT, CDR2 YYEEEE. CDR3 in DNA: TGTGCCAGCAGCTTTATAATGAAACGGGGTGGCTACACCTTC. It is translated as CASSFIMKRGGYTF.

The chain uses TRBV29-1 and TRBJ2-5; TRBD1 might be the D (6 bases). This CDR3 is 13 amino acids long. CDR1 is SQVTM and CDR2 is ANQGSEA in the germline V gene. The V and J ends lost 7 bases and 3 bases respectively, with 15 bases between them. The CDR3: CSGAASGEETQYF. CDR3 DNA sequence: TGCAGCGGAGCTGCGTCAGGGGAAGAGACCCAGTACTTC.

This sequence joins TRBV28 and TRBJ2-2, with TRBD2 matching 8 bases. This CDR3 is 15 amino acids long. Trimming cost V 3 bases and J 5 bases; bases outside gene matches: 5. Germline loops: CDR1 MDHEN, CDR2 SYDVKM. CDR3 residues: CASSLGTRGTGELFF. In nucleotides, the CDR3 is TGTGCCAGCAGTTTGGGGACTAGAGGTACCGGGGAGCTGTTTTTT.

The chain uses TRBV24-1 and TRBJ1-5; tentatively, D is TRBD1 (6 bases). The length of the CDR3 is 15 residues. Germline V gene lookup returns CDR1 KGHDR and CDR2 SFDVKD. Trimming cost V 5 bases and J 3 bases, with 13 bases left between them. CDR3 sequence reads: CATSANTGYNQPQHF. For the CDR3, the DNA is TGTGCCACCAGTGCTAATACAGGGTACAATCAGCCCCAGCATTTT.

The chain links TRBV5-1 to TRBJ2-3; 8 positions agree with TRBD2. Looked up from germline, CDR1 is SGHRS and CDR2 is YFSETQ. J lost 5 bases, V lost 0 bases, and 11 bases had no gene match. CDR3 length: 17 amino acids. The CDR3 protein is CASSLGFPGGPLDTQYF. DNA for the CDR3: TGCGCCAGCAGCTTGGGCTTCCCGGGAGGGCCCTTAGATACGCAGTATTTT.

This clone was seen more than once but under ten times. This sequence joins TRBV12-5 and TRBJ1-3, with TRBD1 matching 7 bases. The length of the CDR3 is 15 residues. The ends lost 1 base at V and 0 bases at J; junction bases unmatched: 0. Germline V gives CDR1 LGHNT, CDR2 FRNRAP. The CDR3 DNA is TGTGCTAGTGGTTTGGGGGACAGCTCTGGAAACACCATATATTTT. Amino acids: CASGLGDSSGNTIYF. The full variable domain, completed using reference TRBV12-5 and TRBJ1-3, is DARVTQTPRHKVTEMGQEVTMRCQPILGHNTVFWYRQTMMQGLELLAYFRNRAPLDDSGMPKDRFSAEMPDATLATLKIQPSEPRDSAVYFCASGLGDSSGNTIYFGEGSWLTVV.

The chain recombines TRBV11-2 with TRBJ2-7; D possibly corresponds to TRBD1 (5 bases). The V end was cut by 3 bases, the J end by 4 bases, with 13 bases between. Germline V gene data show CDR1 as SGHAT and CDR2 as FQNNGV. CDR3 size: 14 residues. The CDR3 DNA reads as TGTGCCAGCAGCTTTAGCCAGGGTCTATACGAGCAGTACTTC. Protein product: CASSFSQGLYEQYF.

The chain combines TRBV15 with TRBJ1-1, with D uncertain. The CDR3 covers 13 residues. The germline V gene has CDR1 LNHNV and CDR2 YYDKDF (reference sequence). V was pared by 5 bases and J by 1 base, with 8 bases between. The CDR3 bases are TGTGCCACCAGCTTCAGTCGGAACACTGAAGCTTTCTTT. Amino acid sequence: CATSFSRNTEAFF.

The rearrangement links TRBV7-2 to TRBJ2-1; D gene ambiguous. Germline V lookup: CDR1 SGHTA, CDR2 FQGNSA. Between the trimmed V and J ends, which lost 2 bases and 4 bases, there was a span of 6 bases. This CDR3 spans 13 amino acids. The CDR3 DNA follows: TGTGCCAGCAGCTTAAACTCGTACAATGAGCAGTTCTTC. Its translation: CASSLNSYNEQFF.

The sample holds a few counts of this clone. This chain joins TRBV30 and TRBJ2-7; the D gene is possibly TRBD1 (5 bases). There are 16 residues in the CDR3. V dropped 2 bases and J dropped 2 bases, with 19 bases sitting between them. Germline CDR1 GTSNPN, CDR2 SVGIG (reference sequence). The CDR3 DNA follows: TGTGCCTGGAGTCGACCCGTAGGACACCAAACCTACGAGCAGTACTTC. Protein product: CAWSRPVGHQTYEQYF.

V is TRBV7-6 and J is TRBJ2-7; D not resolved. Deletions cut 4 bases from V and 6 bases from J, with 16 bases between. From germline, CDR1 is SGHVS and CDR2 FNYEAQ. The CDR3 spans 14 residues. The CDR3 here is CASSSRDGLAEQYF. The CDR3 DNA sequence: TGTGCCAGCAGCTCACGCGACGGGTTAGCCGAGCAGTACTTC.

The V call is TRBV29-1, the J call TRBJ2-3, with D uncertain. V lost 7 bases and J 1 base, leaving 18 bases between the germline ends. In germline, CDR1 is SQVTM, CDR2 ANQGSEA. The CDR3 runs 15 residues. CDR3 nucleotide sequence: TGCAGCGCCGAGGCCACCGCCAAGGGCACAGATACGCAGTATTTT. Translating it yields CSAEATAKGTDTQYF.

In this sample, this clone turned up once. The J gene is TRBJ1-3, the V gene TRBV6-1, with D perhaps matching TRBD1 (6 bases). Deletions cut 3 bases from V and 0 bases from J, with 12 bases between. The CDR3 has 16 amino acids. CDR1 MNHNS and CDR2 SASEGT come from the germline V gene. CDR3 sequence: CASSDRTAISGNTIYF. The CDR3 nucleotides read TGTGCCAGCAGTGACCGGACAGCAATCTCTGGAAACACCATATATTTT.

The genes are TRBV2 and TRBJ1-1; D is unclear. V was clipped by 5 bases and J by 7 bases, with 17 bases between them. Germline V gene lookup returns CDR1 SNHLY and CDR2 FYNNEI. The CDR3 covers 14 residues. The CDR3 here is CASSYERSRGEAFF. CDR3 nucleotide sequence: TGTGCCAGCAGTTATGAACGTAGTCGGGGTGAAGCTTTCTTT.

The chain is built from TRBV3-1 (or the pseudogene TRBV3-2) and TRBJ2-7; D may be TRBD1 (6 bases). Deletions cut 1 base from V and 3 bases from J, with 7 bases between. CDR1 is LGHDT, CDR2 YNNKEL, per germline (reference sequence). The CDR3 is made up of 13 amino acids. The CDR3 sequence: CASSQGRGYEQYF. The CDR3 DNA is TGTGCCAGCAGCCAAGGCAGGGGCTACGAGCAGTACTTC.